The next 30 T cell receptor beta chains were all read from a single sample in a study of blood T cells in healthy people across ages. A second roughly 6 to 11 cycle PCR used barcoded and J-beta primers. TCRdb re-derived calls from the 5' RACE reads in MiXCR, one entry per CDR3 protein. The sample shows 650,000 to 1,000,000 distinct CDR3 sequences, under 40% of them seen only once. Sequencing was carried out using blood. The receptors here all came from a man aged 18 to 29 in good health.

Notes on this clonotype: This may arise from a read error, as a much more abundant clone is one base away. The chain joins TRBV12-3 or TRBV12-4 to TRBJ2-3; TRBD1 might be the D (6 bases). Deletions cut 7 bases from V and 5 bases from J, with 19 bases between. The CDR3 contains 15 residues. The CDR3 reads CASIRLRVTGDTQYF. CDR3 DNA: TGTGCCAGCATAAGGTTAAGGGTGACAGGAGATACGCAGTATTTT.

This chain joins TRBV4-3 and TRBJ1-3, with TRBD1 identical over 12 bases. Germline CDR1 is LGHNA and CDR2 is YSLEER. Trimming removed 1 base from V and 1 base from J; junction bases left unmatched: 5. The CDR3 is made up of 18 amino acids. The CDR3 bases are TGCGCCAGCAGCCAAGGGAGGGACAGGGGGCGGTCTGGAAACACCATATATTTT. Encoded protein: CASSQGRDRGRSGNTIYF.

The V and J genes are TRBV10-3 and TRBJ1-1, with D maybe TRBD1 (5 bases). Germline V lookup: CDR1 ENHRY, CDR2 SYGVKD. Trimming removed 5 bases from V and 1 base from J, with 20 bases in between. This CDR3 comprises 17 residues. For the CDR3, the DNA is TGTGCCATCAGTTTACCCCCGACTGCGGGGGGGAACACTGAAGCTTTCTTT. It codes for CAISLPPTAGGNTEAFF.

The V and J genes are TRBV24-1 and TRBJ2-7, with D tentatively TRBD1 (6 bases). This CDR3 is built from 15 residues. Trimming stripped 7 bases from V and 7 bases from J, with 22 bases between. Germline V gene lookup returns CDR1 KGHDR and CDR2 SFDVKD. CDR3 coding DNA: TGTGCCACCAGGGACAGCGGACAAAAACCCAATGAGCAGTACTTC. This sequence encodes CATRDSGQKPNEQYF.

The V gene is TRBV27, the J gene TRBJ2-6, with D hard to call. V was clipped by 3 bases and J by 0 bases, with 12 bases between them. The CDR3 is made up of 17 amino acids. Germline V lookup: CDR1 MNHEY, CDR2 SMNVEV (reference sequence). This CDR3 reads CASSFERVDSGANVLTF. The CDR3 DNA reads TGTGCCAGCAGTTTCGAAAGAGTAGACTCTGGGGCCAACGTCCTGACTTTC.

This clonotype was counted only a few times. This chain links TRBV4-3 with TRBJ2-7; D is uncertain. The CDR3 is made up of 17 amino acids. V was trimmed by 0 bases and J by 3 bases, leaving 18 bases between them. CDR1 LGHNA and CDR2 YSLEER come from the germline V gene. This chain's CDR3 is CASSQEDGRLAHYEQYF. The DNA of the CDR3 is TGCGCCAGCAGCCAAGAAGACGGTCGGCTGGCCCACTACGAGCAGTACTTC.

The CDR3 bases are TGCGCCAGCAGCCAACGACAGAGCAATGAGCAGTTCTTC. Amino acid sequence: CASSQRQSNEQFF. This sequence joins TRBV4-3 and TRBJ2-1; perhaps TRBD1 as D (5 bases). The germline V and J ends were trimmed by 2 bases and 6 bases, with 8 bases remaining between them. The V gene's germline CDR1 is LGHNA and CDR2 YSLEER. CDR3 length: 13 amino acids.

V usage is TRBV9 and J usage is TRBJ1-1; 8 nucleotides align to TRBD1. The CDR3 covers 15 residues. The trim removed 4 bases at V and 4 bases at J, leaving 9 bases unmatched. The germline V gene encodes CDR1 SGDLS and CDR2 YYNGEE. The CDR3 DNA follows: TGTGCCAGCAGCTCCCAGGGGGCGCAAGGCACTGAAGCTTTCTTT. Its translation is CASSSQGAQGTEAFF.

In regard to this clonotype: A much larger clone differs by one base, so this may be a read error. This sequence joins TRBV7-9 and TRBJ1-2, with TRBD1 identical over 7 bases. CDR1 is SEHNR and CDR2 is FQNEAQ in the germline V gene (reference sequence). The CDR3 length is 14 residues. V shed 7 bases and J 2 bases; nucleotides not matched to a gene: 7. In DNA, the CDR3 is TGTGCCAGCACCCGGGCGGGACAGAACTATGGCTACACCTTC. Translated, it gives CASTRAGQNYGYTF.

In its sample, this clonotype was seen many times. Here the CDR3 DNA reads TGCAGTGCTAGATGGGGTTCGGGGGAGACCCAGTACTTC. Translation gives CSARWGSGETQYF. The rearrangement links TRBV20-1 to TRBJ2-5, with D possibly being TRBD2 (5 bases). Trimming left V 2 bases short and J 5 bases short, with 12 bases between. CDR1 DFQATT and CDR2 SNEGSKA come from the germline V gene (reference sequence). The CDR3 consists of 13 residues.

V usage is TRBV5-1 and J usage is TRBJ2-1; D may be TRBD1 or TRBD2 (5 bases each). CDR3 size: 15 residues. Trimming took 4 bases from V and 6 from J, leaving 17 bases between them. The V gene's germline CDR1 is SGHRS and CDR2 YFSETQ. The CDR3 nucleotides read TGCGCCAGCAGCGTGCCGGGACGGCCGTTCAATGAGCAGTTCTTC. Its protein product is CASSVPGRPFNEQFF. Using reference TRBV5-1 and TRBJ2-1 for the parts outside the CDR3, the full variable domain is KAGVTQTPRYLIKTRGQQVTLSCSPISGHRSVSWYQQTPGQGLQFLFEYFSETQRNKGNFPGRFSGRQFSNSRSEMNVSTLELGDSALYLCASSVPGRPFNEQFFGPGTRLTVL.

This clonotype turned up a few times. A much larger clone is a single base away; this may be a read error. J is TRBJ2-5 and V is TRBV7-2; no definite D call. The CDR3 runs 11 residues. The germline V and J ends were trimmed by 8 bases and 5 bases, with 9 bases remaining between them. Germline values: CDR1 SGHTA, CDR2 FQGNSA. CDR3 nucleotide sequence: TGTGCCAGCGGCACCAGGGAGACCCAGTACTTC. Translating it yields CASGTRETQYF.

The chain joins TRBV12-3 or TRBV12-4 to TRBJ2-3; 11 bases agree with TRBD2. CDR3 length: 14 residues. J was trimmed by 8 bases and V by 6 bases; bases with no gene match: 7. The CDR3 region is CASRRGLAAATQYF. CDR3 sequence (DNA): TGTGCCAGCAGACGGGGACTAGCGGCGGCTACGCAGTATTTT.

The chain is built from TRBV29-1 and TRBJ2-1, with 9 nucleotides matching TRBD1. The CDR3 sequence is 16 residues long. V shed 1 base and J 6 bases; nucleotides not matched to a gene: 10. The V gene's germline CDR1 is SQVTM and CDR2 ANQGSEA. The CDR3 nucleotides read TGCAGCGTTGAAGCGGTGAACAGGGGGCGCGGCAATGAGCAGTTCTTC. It codes for CSVEAVNRGRGNEQFF.

Note on this clonotype: This may come from a read error, since a much larger clone is one base off. V usage is TRBV7-9 and J usage is TRBJ2-3; D is uncertain. Germline values: CDR1 SEHNR, CDR2 FQNEAQ (reference sequence). This CDR3 has 12 residues. V lost 5 bases and J 2 bases, leaving 5 bases between the germline ends. This CDR3 is CASSGTTDTQYF. CDR3 DNA: TGTGCCAGCAGCGGAACCACAGATACGCAGTATTTT.

This rearrangement joins TRBV12-5 to TRBJ1-1; 7 nucleotides agree with TRBD1. The CDR3 contains 19 residues. The germline CDR1 and CDR2 sequences are LGHNT and FRNRAP. V shed 3 bases, J shed 3 bases, and the junction held 19 bases outside the gene matches. The CDR3 loop reads CASGFYTWPTGAKDTEAFF. As DNA, the CDR3 is TGTGCTAGTGGTTTCTACACTTGGCCAACAGGGGCGAAGGACACTGAAGCTTTCTTT.

This chain joins TRBV5-5 and TRBJ2-3, with TRBD1 identical over 10 bases. V gave up 4 bases and J gave up 5 bases; unmatched junction bases: 10. Germline CDR1 and CDR2: SGHKS and YYEKEE (reference sequence). The CDR3 is 16 residues long. CDR3 nucleotides: TGTGCCAGCAGCCCTCCCGGGACAGGGGTCGGAGATACGCAGTATTTT. Translated, it gives CASSPPGTGVGDTQYF.

This clonotype was recorded a few times. The chain recombines TRBV25-1 with TRBJ2-5, with 8 bases aligning to TRBD1. The CDR3 covers 13 residues. With V trimmed by 3 bases and J by 5 bases, 2 bases remained unmatched. Germline V gene lookup returns CDR1 MGHDK and CDR2 SYGVNS. The DNA of the CDR3 is TGTGCCAGCAGTGACCCAGGGGGCGAGACCCAGTACTTC. It translates to CASSDPGGETQYF.

The rearrangement uses TRBV6-2 or TRBV6-3 and TRBJ2-7; the match to TRBD2 covers 10 bases. CDR1 is MNHEY, CDR2 SVGEGT, per germline. Trimming cost V 8 bases and J 0 bases; bases outside gene matches: 1. The CDR3 covers 13 residues. The CDR3 here is CASGTSDSYEQYF. Written as DNA, the CDR3 is TGTGCCAGCGGGACTAGCGACTCCTACGAGCAGTACTTC.

V and J are TRBV4-2 and TRBJ2-5, with D possibly called TRBD1 or TRBD2 (5 bases each). The assigned J gene may be wrong: the sequence end matches TRBJ2-1 better. The CDR3 covers 16 residues. Germline V gene lookup returns CDR1 LGHNA and CDR2 YNFKEQ. The CDR3 is CASSQGVVRDQETQFF. The CDR3 DNA is TGTGCCAGCAGCCAAGGAGTCGTCAGGGACCAAGAGACCCAGTTCTTC.

This clonotype was counted a few times. Germline and junction disagree at one end, which may indicate a read error. The chain uses TRBV5-1 and TRBJ1-1; TRBD1 might be the D (5 bases). The CDR3 contains 13 residues. Germline CDR1 and CDR2: SGHRS and YFSETQ. The CDR3 loop reads CTSSFREGTEAFF. Here the CDR3 DNA reads TGCACCAGCAGCTTCAGGGAGGGGACTGAAGCTTTCTTT.

The V and J genes are TRBV10-3 and TRBJ1-1; D may be TRBD1 (5 bases). In germline, CDR1 is ENHRY, CDR2 SYGVKD. The CDR3 has 14 amino acids. The germline V and J ends were trimmed by 4 bases and 4 bases, with 13 bases remaining between them. The CDR3 DNA is TGTGCCATCAGTGCGGGGGGGGGAGGCACTGAAGCTTTCTTT. Its protein is CAISAGGGGTEAFF.

This clonotype has just a few counts. The chain is built from TRBV20-1 and TRBJ2-7; D remains unclear. The V end was cut by 1 base, the J end by 1 base, with 8 bases between. Germline CDR1 DFQATT, CDR2 SNEGSKA (reference sequence). CDR3 size: 13 residues. CDR3 residues: CSARGTQSYEQYF. Written as DNA, the CDR3 is TGCAGTGCTAGAGGTACTCAGTCCTACGAGCAGTACTTC.

On this clonotype itself: This could be a read error, since a much larger clone is one nucleotide away. The chain combines TRBV7-3 with TRBJ2-1; the match to TRBD2 covers 8 bases. The germline CDR1 and CDR2 sequences are SGHTA and FQGTGA. This CDR3 region has 16 residues. In DNA form, the CDR3 reads TGTGCCGGCAGCTTTGTCGCGGGGGGTCCCCTTAATGAGCAGTTCTTC. It specifies CAGSFVAGGPLNEQFF.

This clonotype occurred a few times. The chain has TRBV9 and TRBJ1-6, with 7 bases aligning to TRBD1. J lost 6 bases, V lost 0 bases, and 3 bases had no gene match. Per the germline V gene, CDR1 is SGDLS and CDR2 is YYNGEE. This CDR3 has 15 amino acids. CDR3 amino acids: CASSVDAGGNSPLHF. CDR3 coding DNA: TGTGCCAGCAGCGTAGACGCAGGGGGTAATTCACCCCTCCACTTT.

A few counts support this clonotype. The chain links TRBV4-2 to TRBJ2-7; D gene uncertain. Trimming took off 0 bases at V and 4 bases at J, with 16 bases between the two ends. This CDR3 is 16 amino acids long. Germline CDR1 and CDR2: LGHNA and YNFKEQ. The CDR3 coding sequence is TGTGCCAGCAGCCAAGAGAGAGGTTCCCCTGAATACGAGCAGTACTTC. Residues: CASSQERGSPEYEQYF.

The V gene is TRBV20-1, the J gene TRBJ1-4; 9 positions match TRBD1. V trimming: 5 bases; J trimming: 8 bases; junction bases outside the gene matches: 9. CDR1 and CDR2 (germline): DFQATT, SNEGSKA (reference sequence). This CDR3 comprises 14 residues. The chain's CDR3 is CSADRGQGEEKLFF. The CDR3 coding sequence is TGCAGTGCTGACAGGGGACAGGGCGAAGAAAAACTGTTTTTT.

The chain recombines TRBV10-3 with TRBJ2-3; 9 positions match TRBD2. CDR3 length: 16 residues. The germline gives CDR1 ENHRY, CDR2 SYGVKD. J was trimmed by 7 bases and V by 0 bases; bases with no gene match: 8. The DNA for the CDR3 is TGTGCCATCAGTGAGTCTAAGCGGGAGGTTGCCAATACGCAGTATTTT. Translating it yields CAISESKREVANTQYF.

This clonotype occurred a few times. CDR3 sequence: CASSLGSWEQTQYF. DNA of the CDR3: TGTGCCAGCAGCTTAGGGAGCTGGGAACAGACCCAGTACTTC. This chain joins TRBV7-2 and TRBJ2-7; D gene ambiguous. Near its end, the DNA agrees better with TRBJ2-5, so the J call may be wrong. The germline V gene has CDR1 SGHTA and CDR2 FQGNSA. The CDR3 has 14 residues.

The V call is TRBV7-9, the J call TRBJ2-1; D assignment may be TRBD1 or TRBD2 (5 bases each). The CDR3 is 15 amino acids. V lost 5 bases to trimming and J lost 5 bases, with 16 bases between them. Per germline, CDR1 SEHNR and CDR2 FQNEAQ (reference sequence). In DNA, the CDR3 is TGTGCCAGCAGCGCTACCGGGACCGGGAACAATGAGCAGTTCTTC. Encoded protein: CASSATGTGNNEQFF.